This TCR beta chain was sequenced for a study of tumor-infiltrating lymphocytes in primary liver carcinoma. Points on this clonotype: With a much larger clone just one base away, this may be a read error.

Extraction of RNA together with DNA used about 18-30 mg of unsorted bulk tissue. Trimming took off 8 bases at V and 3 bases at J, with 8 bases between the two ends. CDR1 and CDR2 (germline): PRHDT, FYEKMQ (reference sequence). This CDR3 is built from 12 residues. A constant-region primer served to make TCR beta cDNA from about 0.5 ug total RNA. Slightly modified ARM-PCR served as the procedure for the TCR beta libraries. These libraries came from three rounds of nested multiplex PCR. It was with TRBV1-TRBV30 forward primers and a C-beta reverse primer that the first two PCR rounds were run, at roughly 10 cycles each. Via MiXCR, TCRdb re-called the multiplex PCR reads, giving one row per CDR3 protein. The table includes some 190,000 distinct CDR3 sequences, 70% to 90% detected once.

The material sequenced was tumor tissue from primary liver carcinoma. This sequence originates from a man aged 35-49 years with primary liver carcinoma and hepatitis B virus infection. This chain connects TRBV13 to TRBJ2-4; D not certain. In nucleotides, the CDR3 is TGTGCCAGCGGCAAGAACAAAAACATTCAGTACTTC. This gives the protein CASGKNKNIQYF.